The entry below gives a single TCR beta chain sequence along with its context. This clone was seen just once. Its specific antigen is unknown. No clone much larger than this one lies a single base away; base qualities are absent. Libraries came from the immunoSEQ multiplex PCR assay. For the multiplex PCR, a mixture combining 60 forward primers for TCR Vbeta segments and 13 reverse primers for TCR Jbeta segments was used. The CDR3 region of rearranged TCR beta genes was amplified from genomic DNA by a multiplex PCR assay. Amplified TCR beta libraries were sequenced as 87-base-pair reads on the Illumina HiSeq System. In the paper's pipeline: A later analysis tallied approximately 87 million unique TCR beta chains across the 666 repertoires, and some 12 million of those chains were shared by two or more donors. Raw reads were error-corrected and collapsed into unique sequences with a nearest-neighbor algorithm that merged closely related sequences to remove PCR and sequencing errors. To assign V, D and J gene segments, CDR3 sequences were aligned to IMGT reference sequences. Each retained sequence needed at least a six-nucleotide match to both a V gene segment and a J gene segment. A rearrangement was called productive if the CDR3 had no stop codons and remained in frame with V and J, and every other rearrangement was called non-productive. CDR3 was defined according to IMGT convention as the region running from the second conserved V-encoded cysteine to the conserved J-encoded phenylalanine. The earlier analysis of about 620 of the donors excluded sequences that lacked an unambiguous match to a single V gene segment. An earlier analysis of 500 to 600 of the donors classified V segments as functional when productive rearrangements were above 56.7% and as segregating when the standard deviation between donors was above 5%. A statistical classification framework was built to diagnose cytomegalovirus status from the catalog of TCR beta chain sequences. A later analysis assigned V and J genes by comparing TCR nucleotide sequences with IMGT/GENE-DB human TR gene sequences. The TCRdist pipeline was used in a later analysis to assign CDR3 sequences and most-parsimonious VDJ recombination scenarios. A later analysis defined each TCR beta chain by its CDR3 amino acid sequence plus V-gene family, and excluded reads lacking a unique V-gene family. To address suspected cross-contamination and a sequencing artifact, a later analysis removed under 600 highly shared, low-generation-probability nucleotide sequences. For each public chain, a later analysis derived a clonal expansion index from normalized ranks of inferred template counts within each repertoire. A later analysis computed generation probabilities with a VDJ recombination model fitted to out-of-frame rearrangements, and checked the results against IGoR. A later analysis scored TCR-TCR, TCR-HLA and TCR-CMV co-occurrence with hypergeometric tests, applying a repertoire-size bias correction to TCR pairs. To estimate false discovery rates, a later analysis permuted the HLA or CMV assignments 20 times. In a later analysis, co-occurring TCRs were grouped using DBSCAN, with TCRdist sequence similarity added in when clustering inside HLA-allele-positive subsets. For co-occurrence clustering, repertoires with fewer than 30,000 or more than 120,000 public chains were excluded, along with about five repertoires with anomalous nucleotide sharing. TCRdb retrieved this table from immuneACCESS and kept in-frame rearrangements only. Not all clones are present; in checked studies, unresolved V genes account for under half, and no reason is known for the remainder. That table furnishes V, J and clone size, whereas the DNA furnished D and trimming. Counted in this sample were 110,000 or so clones; roughly three quarters of them appeared once. 15% to 20% of the sample is taken by the ten largest.

The trim is 1 base for V and 4 bases for J, with a gap of 16 bases between the germline ends. From the cysteine through the phenylalanine, the CDR3 covers 16 amino acids. CDR3 DNA is the only sequence kept; it has 48 bases, read in frame from the first base. CDR1 MGHRA and CDR2 YSYEKL are derived from the germline V gene. The cohort consisted of 670 or so healthy bone marrow donors. All cohort members were sampled while nominally healthy, although unrecorded immune exposures were likely present. The donor tested CMV seropositive, placing the donor among the 250 to 350 seropositive members of the cohort. A peripheral blood sample was collected from each donor, and TCR beta sequencing was performed on peripheral blood mononuclear cells. Genomic DNA was extracted from the blood cell samples with the Qiagen DNeasy Blood Extraction Kit. This sample was included in a study of cytomegalovirus exposure and HLA in healthy donors (TCRdb year 2017). For the wider study: In an earlier analysis of 587 of the donors, 276 Gb of sequence data and 95 million to 130 million unique TCR beta sequences from about 179 million T cells were reported. Roughly 300 gigabases of sequencing data and around 80 million unique TCR sequences made up an early release that covered under 750 HLA-typed donors. Among the roughly 370 genotyped donors, roughly 80% belonged to the genetic ancestry cluster associated with self-reported Caucasian donors. The aim of the study was to test whether cataloging public T cell receptors could identify signatures of past pathogen exposure. The T cell repertoires of 550 to 850 subjects were profiled by immunosequencing and related to cytomegalovirus serostatus. A separate validation cohort of approximately 120 different subjects was used in addition to the approximately 640-subject first cohort. To predict cytomegalovirus infection status, the study brought together high-throughput TCR immunosequencing, statistical association of individual TCRs with disease status, and machine learning. In a later analysis, previously published TCR beta repertoires from about 640 donors were re-analyzed and high-resolution HLA genotyping was added so that TCR occurrence patterns could be studied. Rather than using new phenotypic data, the later analysis identified candidate immune exposures from TCR beta sequences and from how often those sequences occurred across donors. To decide whether each TCR beta V gene segment behaved as functional or pseudogenic, an earlier analysis of 587 of the donors relied on high-throughput TCR beta sequencing. Donor age, sex, ethnicity and CMV serostatus were compiled alongside the repertoire data. A later genetic analysis used genome-wide SNP genotypes for 398 of the 666 donors, treating that subset as a discovery cohort. Every repertoire in the discovery cohort had been generated on one and the same sequencing platform. HLA typing included class I and class II loci at four-digit resolution. The number of typed donors differed by locus: about 629-630 for A, B, C, DRB1 and DQB1; some 500 for DQA1; 606 for DPA1; and around 450 for DPB1. Because of strong linkage in the cohort, roughly five DR-DQ haplotypes were treated as single units for association and clustering. Across around 400 genotyped donors of the cohort, an average of roughly 250,000 unique TCR beta nucleotide sequences per donor were sequenced, and 15% to 20% of those sequences were non-productive.

Here is what the overall study found, with its caveats: When HLA alleles, especially DR and DQ, strongly co-occurred, attributing TCR associations to individual alleles was difficult. In vitro tests confirmed that a few of the cytomegalovirus-associated TCR beta chains recognize cytomegalovirus antigens. In a later genetic analysis, fewer N-insertions in productive TCRs were reported among donors in an Asian-associated ancestry cluster than the approximately 710-donor mean. Roughly uniform sequencing depth across donors was assumed in presence/absence analyses, although this assumption may not hold. Most CMV-associated TCR beta chains appeared to be HLA-restricted in a later analysis, and the HLA associations seemed to be driven largely by CMV exposure. A further reported finding was that TCR beta sequences accurately predicted the HLA-A and HLA-B alleles for most subjects in the first cohort. The cohort was sequenced for TCR beta chains only, and without alpha or paired-chain data the features that could be detected were limited. It was suggested by the authors that the approach could potentially be generalized to other disease states and immunological phenotypes. Because HLA typing was unavailable for some donors at each locus, only the typed subset was used in association tests. A cluster of highly shared sequence variants was judged likely to represent a technical artifact of the sequencing pipeline. CMV serostatus was the only immune exposure information available for the cohort. A later analysis reported that several top co-occurrence clusters appeared linked to parvovirus B19, influenza, CMV and Epstein-Barr virus. In a later genetic analysis, a missense DCLRE1C variant was associated with V-gene and J-gene trimming of TCR beta chains, and the association was replicated in an independent cohort. The 87-base-pair reads could not distinguish some IMGT-functional V segments, including TRBV6-2 and TRBV6-3, so those segments were excluded. In a later analysis, HLA-associated TCR beta chains were found to be more clonally expanded and to have lower generation probabilities than equally common non-associated chains. Broadly in line with IMGT annotations, most TCR beta V segments showed up in productive rearrangements about 87% or about 30% of the time in an earlier analysis of 450 to 750 of the donors. At a false discovery rate of 0.05, a later analysis linked 16,951 TCR beta sequences to specific HLA alleles. The classifier was reported to diagnose cytomegalovirus status with high specificity and sensitivity in both the original cohort and the validation cohort. Most TCR sequences were observed very rarely across donors, whereas some public TCRs were present in many individuals. Seventeen rarely observed V segments, including chromosome 9 orphons, were excluded from the earlier analysis of a few hundred of the donors because counts were too low. The study listed 164 TCR beta chains as associated with cytomegalovirus. Correlated functional status among segregating V segments might reflect linkage disequilibrium, but an unknown experimental factor could not be ruled out. In a later analysis, the rate of TCR association differed among HLA loci, with DRB1 alleles having the most associated TCRs and HLA-C alleles having the fewest.

The rearrangement joined TRBV4-1 to TRBJ2-5; D gene: possibly TRBD1, on 6 matching bases. Sequencing used PBMCs. This TCR came from a middle-aged man in good health and CMV-seropositive. The CDR3 loop reads CASSQVPTGYGETQYF. The DNA sequence is TGCGCCAGCAGCCAAGTTCCCACAGGGTATGGAGAGACCCAGTACTTC.